A selection of T cell receptor beta chains follows, all from one sample in a study of patients and donors after allogeneic stem cell transplantation. One entry per CDR3 protein, called by TCRdb with MiXCR from the RT-PCR reads. The sample lists approximately 170,000 distinct CDR3 sequences, about 24% seen once, with roughly 27% in the top ten. Sequencing input: blood, either unsorted or a sorted T cell fraction (not recorded which). The receptors were sampled from a human donor who was either an allogeneic HSCT recipient or a stem cell or donor lymphocyte infusion donor (not recorded which). It is not recorded whose cells these are; they may come from a transplant donor. CDR3s include the opening cysteine and the closing phenylalanine or tryptophan. The D gene is left open where the match is weak. Some rows mark clone size as missing; the rest say once, few, many or name a class of expanded clone.

J,D,size,V,CDR3,DNA
TRBJ2-2,-,few,TRBV9,CASSPGPRGTGELFF,TGTGCCAGCAGCCCGGGCCCACGAGGGACCGGGGAGCTGTTTTTT
TRBJ1-2,TRBD1,few,TRBV5-6,CASSLGLGTGSYGYTF,TGTGCCAGCAGCTTGGGGCTCGGGACAGGGTCTTATGGCTACACCTTC
TRBJ2-2,-,few,TRBV6-5,CAGRHEGGELFF,TGTGCCGGACGACATGAGGGCGGGGAGCTGTTTTTT
TRBJ1-2,TRBD1,-,TRBV7-2,CASYLTGNYGYTF,TGTGCCAGCTACCTGACAGGGAACTATGGCTACACCTTC
TRBJ1-2,-,-,TRBV5-1,CASSLGPGVNYGYTF,TGCGCCAGCAGCTTGGGCCCAGGAGTAAACTATGGCTACACCTTC
TRBJ2-3,-,-,TRBV5-1,CASSKVTSTDTQYF,TGCGCCAGCAGCAAGGTGACTAGCACAGATACGCAGTATTTT
TRBJ1-5,-,-,TRBV4-2,CASSQDSRDRQPQHF,TGTGCCAGCAGCCAAGATAGCAGGGATCGTCAGCCCCAGCATTTT
TRBJ2-5,TRBD2,-,TRBV6-2/TRBV6-3,CASSRAGLQETQYF,TGTGCCAGCAGCCGAGCGGGACTCCAAGAGACCCAGTACTTC
TRBJ1-2,-,-,TRBV28,CAGSYSWEKNYGYTF,TGTGCCGGCAGTTACTCCTGGGAAAAAAACTATGGCTACACCTTC
TRBJ2-3,TRBD2,-,TRBV12-3/TRBV12-4,CATSPGLAQDTQYF,TGTGCCACCTCTCCGGGACTAGCACAAGATACGCAGTATTTT
TRBJ2-3,-,few,TRBV3-1,CASSQDFTDTQYF,TGTGCCAGCAGCCAAGACTTCACAGATACGCAGTATTTT
TRBJ2-1,TRBD2,-,TRBV9,CASSFGLAGYNEQFF,TGTGCCAGCAGCTTCGGACTAGCGGGATACAATGAGCAGTTCTTC
TRBJ2-2,-,-,TRBV29-1,CSVAGQTGELFF,TGCAGCGTTGCAGGACAGACCGGGGAGCTGTTTTTT
TRBJ2-3,-,few,TRBV7-2,CASSRYTTDTQYF,TGTGCCAGCAGCCGGTACACTACAGATACGCAGTATTTT
TRBJ2-1,TRBD2,-,TRBV20-1,CSARTSGGFYNEQFF,TGCAGTGCAAGGACTAGCGGGGGGTTTTACAATGAGCAGTTCTTC
TRBJ1-1,TRBD1,-,TRBV2,CASSARDRGSAEAFF,TGTGCCAGCAGCGCTCGGGACAGGGGGTCTGCTGAAGCTTTCTTT
TRBJ1-1,-,-,TRBV27,CASRREDWGTVNTEAFF,TGTGCCAGCAGAAGAGAGGACTGGGGAACTGTGAACACTGAAGCTTTCTTT
TRBJ2-4,-,-,TRBV12-3/TRBV12-4,CASADTTGRDIQYF,TGTGCCAGCGCCGATACGACAGGGAGGGACATTCAGTACTTC
TRBJ2-3,-,few,TRBV20-1,CSGPLGTDTQYF,TGCAGTGGACCCCTTGGGACAGATACGCAGTATTTT
TRBJ2-3,-,-,TRBV25-1,CASTESTDTQYF,TGTGCCAGCACAGAGTCCACAGATACGCAGTATTTT
TRBJ1-5,-,few,TRBV12-3/TRBV12-4,CASSEQANQNQPQHF,TGTGCCAGCAGTGAACAGGCGAATCAAAATCAGCCCCAGCATTTT
TRBJ1-1,-,-,TRBV7-9,CASKIYTEAFF,TGTGCCAGCAAGATTTACACTGAAGCTTTCTTT
TRBJ2-2,-,few,TRBV20-1,CSLAPNTGELFF,TGCAGCCTAGCCCCGAACACCGGGGAGCTGTTTTTT
TRBJ1-1,-,-,TRBV2,CASSIRQAEAFF,TGTGCCAGCAGTATCCGGCAGGCTGAAGCTTTCTTT
TRBJ1-3,-,-,TRBV20-1,CSAPLGNSGNTIYF,TGCAGTGCCCCCCTGGGGAACTCTGGAAACACCATATATTTT
TRBJ1-4,-,-,TRBV25-1,CASSDWSATNEKLFF,TGTGCCAGCAGTGACTGGTCTGCAACTAATGAAAAACTGTTTTTT
TRBJ2-7,TRBD1,-,TRBV27,CASSWIGQGNYEQYF,TGTGCCAGCAGTTGGATCGGACAGGGGAACTACGAGCAGTACTTC
TRBJ1-2,-,-,TRBV6-5,CASSYTTEYGYTF,TGTGCCAGCAGTTACACGACAGAGTATGGCTACACCTTC